This TCR beta chain was recovered during a study of ipilimumab plus nivolumab after autologous stem cell transplantation. Study summary: Median doses per patient: roughly five ipilimumab, under 10 nivolumab. The DLBCL group included primary refractory and relapsed cases.

This CDR3 has 15 residues. Germline V gene sequence: CDR1 SGHDN, CDR2 FVKESK. V shed 1 base and J shed 9 bases, with 18 bases lying between them. Sequenced by immunoSEQ multiplex PCR; TCRdb stores in-frame clones only, minus some. This sample has over 15,000 clones, with more than 65% found just once. Patients got ipilimumab 1 mg/kg beginning 14 to 28 days post-transplant. Sequences were derived from PBMCs, sampled in a trial of ipilimumab plus nivolumab as post-transplant consolidation. This TCR came from a male donor with diffuse large B-cell lymphoma. The J gene is TRBJ2-5, the V gene TRBV14; perhaps TRBD1 as D (6 bases). The CDR3 loop reads CASSQVGGSVASQYF. The CDR3 DNA reads as TGTGCCAGCAGCCAAGTTGGGGGCTCGGTTGCGTCCCAGTACTTC.